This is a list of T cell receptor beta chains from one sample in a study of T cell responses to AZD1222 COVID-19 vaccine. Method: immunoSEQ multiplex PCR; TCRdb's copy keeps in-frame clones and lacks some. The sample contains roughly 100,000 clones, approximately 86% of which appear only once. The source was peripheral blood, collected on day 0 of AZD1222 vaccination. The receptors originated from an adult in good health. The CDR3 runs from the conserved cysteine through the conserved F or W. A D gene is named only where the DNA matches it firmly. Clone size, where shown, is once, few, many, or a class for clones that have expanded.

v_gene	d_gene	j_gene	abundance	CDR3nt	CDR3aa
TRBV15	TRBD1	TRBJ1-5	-	TGTGCCACCAGTAGGGACAGGGGTGACCAGCCCCAGCATTTT	CATSRDRGDQPQHF
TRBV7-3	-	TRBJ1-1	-	TGTGCCAGCAGCCCGGGACACTTGAACACTGAAGCTTTCTTT	CASSPGHLNTEAFF
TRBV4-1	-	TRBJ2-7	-	TGCGCCAGCAGCCAGACACAGATTTACCGGGACTACGAGCAGTACTTC	CASSQTQIYRDYEQYF
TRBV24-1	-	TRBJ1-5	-	TGTGCCACCAGTGATTCAGGCAATCAGCCCCAGCATTTT	CATSDSGNQPQHF
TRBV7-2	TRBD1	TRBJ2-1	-	TGTGCCAGCAGCGGGGGACAGGGCTCCTACAATGAGCAGTTCTTC	CASSGGQGSYNEQFF
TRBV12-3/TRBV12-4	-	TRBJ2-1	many	TGTGCCAGCAGGGACAATAACCGGGGGTCATTCTTC	CASRDNNRGSFF
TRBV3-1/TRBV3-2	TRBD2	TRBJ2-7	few	TGTGCCAGCAGCCCCACAGGCGGGGCTAGCGGGAGGGCCGAGCAGTACTTC	CASSPTGGASGRAEQYF
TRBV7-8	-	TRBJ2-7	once	TGTGCCAGCAGCACGCGGACGGAGACCTACGAGCAGTACTTC	CASSTRTETYEQYF
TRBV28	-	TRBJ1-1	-	TGTGCCAGCAGTCCGTTGAGGGAGGAAGCTTTCTTT	CASSPLREEAFF
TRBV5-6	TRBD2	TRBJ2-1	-	TGTGCCAGCAGCGGACTAGCGGGGACCTTGGTATACAATGAGCAGTTCTTC	CASSGLAGTLVYNEQFF
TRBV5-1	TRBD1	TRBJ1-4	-	TGCGCCAGCAGTCGGACAGGATTTACGAGGGGAAATGAAAAACTGTTTTTT	CASSRTGFTRGNEKLFF
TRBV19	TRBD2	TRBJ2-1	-	TGTGCCAGTAGGGCCGGACTAGCGGGAGCAGGTGAGCAGTTCTTC	CASRAGLAGAGEQFF
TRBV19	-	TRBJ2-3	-	TGTGCCAGTAGTATTAACTCGGGTGGGAGCACAGATACGCAGTATTTT	CASSINSGGSTDTQYF
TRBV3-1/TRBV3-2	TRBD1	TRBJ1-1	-	TGTGCCAGCAGCCAAGATGGGAGGACAGGCAGTGAAGCTTTCTTT	CASSQDGRTGSEAFF